The next 30 T cell receptor beta chains were all read from a single sample in a study of cytomegalovirus exposure and HLA in healthy donors. Libraries were prepared by immunoSEQ multiplex PCR; TCRdb keeps only in-frame clonotypes and omits some of them. The data hold 55,000 to 80,000 clones, with 95% observed a single time. The sequenced material came from PBMCs. These receptors originate from a young woman in good health and CMV-seropositive.

This clone has a single count. The chain has TRBV20-1 and TRBJ2-1, with D tentatively TRBD1 (6 bases). The germline V gene has CDR1 DFQATT and CDR2 SNEGSKA (reference sequence). With 6 bases removed from V and 10 bases from J, the gap between germline ends came to 10 bases. The CDR3 loop spans 10 amino acids. The CDR3 loop reads CSATDREQFF. CDR3 nucleotide sequence: TGCAGTGCGACCGACAGGGAGCAGTTCTTC.

The gene calls are TRBV27 and TRBJ2-7; the D gene is possibly TRBD2 (5 bases). In germline, CDR1 is MNHEY, CDR2 SMNVEV (reference sequence). The CDR3 is made up of 13 amino acids. The V end was cut by 3 bases, the J end by 3 bases, with 9 bases between. CDR3 DNA sequence: TGTGCCAGCAGTTTGCGGGCGTACTACGAGCAGTACTTC. Residues: CASSLRAYYEQYF.

J is TRBJ1-3 and V is TRBV28, with 7 bases identical to TRBD1. The CDR3 is 16 amino acids. Germline V CDR1 and CDR2: MDHEN, SYDVKM. Losses at the gene ends were 2 bases for V and 0 bases for J; bases not matched to a gene: 4. The CDR3 sequence is CASSLLDRASGNTIYF. CDR3 nucleotide sequence: TGTGCCAGCAGTTTACTCGACAGGGCCTCTGGAAACACCATATATTTT.

This sequence joins TRBV7-6 and TRBJ2-2; TRBD2 matches at 7 bases. Germline CDR1 reads SGHVS; CDR2 reads FNYEAQ. This CDR3 contains 15 residues. V lost 2 bases to trimming and J lost 3 bases; unmatched junction nucleotides: 3. CDR3 in DNA: TGTGCCAGCAGCTTATCAACTAGCGACACCGGGGAGCTGTTTTTT. Translated, it gives CASSLSTSDTGELFF.

The rearrangement links TRBV29-1 to TRBJ2-2; 7 positions agree with TRBD1. CDR1 is SQVTM and CDR2 is ANQGSEA in the germline V gene. V shed 7 bases and J 2 bases; nucleotides not matched to a gene: 10. CDR3 length equals 15 residues. The CDR3 here is CSAISGQTNTGELFF. In DNA, the CDR3 is TGCAGCGCAATATCGGGACAGACAAACACCGGGGAGCTGTTTTTT.

This clone was observed a single time. The V call is TRBV27, the J call TRBJ2-7; a weak D match, TRBD2 (5 bases). Trimming removed 2 bases from V and 1 base from J, with 12 bases in between. CDR3 length: 15 residues. CDR1 is MNHEY and CDR2 is SMNVEV in the germline V gene (reference sequence). CDR3 region: CASSLLTRRSYEQYF. The DNA for the CDR3 is TGTGCCAGCAGTTTACTTACTAGACGGTCCTACGAGCAGTACTTC.

The genes are TRBV12-5 and TRBJ2-7; possibly TRBD2 for D (5 bases). CDR1 is LGHNT, CDR2 FRNRAP, per germline. Deletions cut 7 bases from V and 6 bases from J, with 13 bases between. The CDR3 loop spans 12 amino acids. CDR3 coding DNA: TGTGCTAGTGTCTCACCCCTAGCCGAGCAGTACTTC. Encoded protein: CASVSPLAEQYF.

The rearrangement uses TRBV4-1 and TRBJ1-2; TRBD1 matches 11 bases. The V gene's germline CDR1 is MGHRA and CDR2 YSYEKL. This CDR3 is 19 amino acids long. Trimming cost V 1 base and J 2 bases; bases outside gene matches: 12. CDR3 nucleotide sequence: TGCGCCAGCAGCCAAGGAGGGCTAGGACAGGGGGCCGAGAACTATGGCTACACCTTC. Translating gives CASSQGGLGQGAENYGYTF.

The rearrangement joins TRBV7-2 to TRBJ1-5, with 7 bases that match TRBD1. Germline loops: CDR1 SGHTA, CDR2 FQGNSA. J was trimmed by 6 bases and V by 5 bases; bases with no gene match: 10. The CDR3 runs 15 residues. This chain's CDR3 is CASSPEGGRGQPQHF. The DNA of the CDR3 is TGTGCCAGCAGCCCGGAAGGGGGCAGGGGTCAGCCCCAGCATTTT. The full variable domain, rest sourced from reference TRBV7-2 and TRBJ1-5, is GAGVSQSPSNKVTEKGKDVELRCDPISGHTALYWYRQSLGQGLEFLIYFQGNSAPDKSGLPSDRFSAERTGGSVSTLTIQRTQQEDSAVYLCASSPEGGRGQPQHFGDGTRLSIL.

V and J are TRBV27 and TRBJ2-1, with 9 nucleotides matching TRBD1. CDR1 is MNHEY and CDR2 is SMNVEV in the germline V gene (reference sequence). This CDR3 has 13 amino acids. V trimming: 6 bases; J trimming: 5 bases; junction bases outside the gene matches: 2. CDR3 protein: CASRGQGDNEQFF. The CDR3 nucleotides read TGTGCCAGCAGGGGACAGGGAGACAATGAGCAGTTCTTC.

This clone was seen only once. V is TRBV15 and J is TRBJ1-4, with D maybe TRBD1 (6 bases). Germline V gives CDR1 LNHNV, CDR2 YYDKDF (reference sequence). V shed 0 bases and J shed 4 bases, with 15 bases lying between them. The CDR3 runs 17 residues. The CDR3 protein is CATSRDFGGRGNEKLFF. CDR3 coding DNA: TGTGCCACCAGCAGAGATTTTGGGGGCAGGGGTAATGAAAAACTGTTTTTT.

The chain combines TRBV5-4 with TRBJ2-1; TRBD2 agrees at 8 bases. In germline, CDR1 is SGHNT, CDR2 YYREEE (reference sequence). The CDR3 consists of 15 residues. V shed 4 bases and J 6 bases; nucleotides not matched to a gene: 9. CDR3 DNA: TGTGCCAGCAGCCCCAGGGGCGGGGGGATCAATGAGCAGTTCTTC. Its translation: CASSPRGGGINEQFF. Looking up the rest from reference TRBV5-4 and TRBJ2-1 gives the full variable domain: ETGVTQSPTHLIKTRGQQVTLRCSSQSGHNTVSWYQQALGQGPQFIFQYYREEENGRGNFPPRFSGLQFPNYSSELNVNALELDDSALYLCASSPRGGGINEQFFGPGTRLTVL.

J is TRBJ2-1 and V is TRBV9; 8 bases agree with TRBD2. The CDR3 runs to 15 residues. J was trimmed by 9 bases and V by 5 bases; bases with no gene match: 13. The germline gives CDR1 SGDLS, CDR2 YYNGEE. CDR3 sequence: CASSSPGGGFVEQFF. The CDR3 DNA reads TGTGCCAGCAGTTCCCCGGGCGGGGGGTTCGTTGAGCAGTTCTTC.

This clone occurred once. V usage is TRBV6-5 and J usage is TRBJ2-7; weak D call: TRBD1 (5 bases). The germline V gene has CDR1 MNHEY and CDR2 SVGAGI. The CDR3 is made up of 14 amino acids. V was trimmed by 6 bases and J by 4 bases, leaving 16 bases between them. CDR3 nucleotide sequence: TGTGCCAGCAGAGCCCAGGGTTATTGGTACGAGCAGTACTTC. Translating it yields CASRAQGYWYEQYF.

The rearrangement links TRBV4-3 to TRBJ2-3; possible D gene TRBD2, 5 bases. Trimming cost V 3 bases and J 3 bases, with 13 bases left between them. This CDR3 region has 15 residues. From germline, CDR1 is LGHNA and CDR2 YSLEER. The CDR3 bases are TGCGCCAGCAGCCAGGGGAGTTTAACTACAGATACGCAGTATTTT. It encodes CASSQGSLTTDTQYF.

This clone was recorded once. V gene TRBV28 combines with J gene TRBJ1-2, with 11 bases lining up with TRBD1. This CDR3 spans 14 amino acids. The junction had 5 bases not matched to a gene; V was cut back by 6 bases and J by 5 bases. Germline values: CDR1 MDHEN, CDR2 SYDVKM. The CDR3, as DNA: TGTGCCAGCAGGCTAGGGACAGGGGGGTATGGCTACACCTTC. This sequence encodes CASRLGTGGYGYTF.

The chain carries TRBV28 and TRBJ1-3; a weak D match, TRBD1 (5 bases). Per the germline V gene, CDR1 is MDHEN and CDR2 is SYDVKM. V lost 3 bases, J lost 0 bases, and 12 bases lay in between. The CDR3 has 16 residues. CDR3 sequence reads: CASSLGTSTSGNTIYF. The DNA for the CDR3 is TGTGCCAGCAGTTTGGGGACTTCTACCTCTGGAAACACCATATATTTT.

Points on this clone: Other DNA variants within this sample encode the same CDR3. This chain joins TRBV4-1 and TRBJ1-5; D is perhaps TRBD1 (5 bases). Germline assignment: CDR1 MGHRA and CDR2 YSYEKL. This CDR3 region has 14 residues. Between the trimmed V and J ends, which lost 0 bases and 6 bases, there was a span of 9 bases. The CDR3 DNA reads TGCGCCAGCAGCCAAGACAGGGTCGGTCAGCCCCAGCATTTT. Its translation is CASSQDRVGQPQHF.

The chain couples TRBV5-5 to TRBJ1-1; 10 bases map to TRBD1. V shed 3 bases and J 7 bases; nucleotides not matched to a gene: 6. The CDR3 totals 14 residues. Germline lookup yields CDR1 SGHKS and CDR2 YYEKEE (reference sequence). CDR3 sequence reads: CASSYRDRGLEAFF. The CDR3 coding sequence is TGTGCCAGCAGCTATCGGGACAGGGGACTTGAAGCTTTCTTT. Full variable domain (remainder filled in from reference TRBV5-5 and TRBJ1-1): DAGVTQSPTHLIKTRGQQVTLRCSPISGHKSVSWYQQVLGQGPQFIFQYYEKEERGRGNFPDRFSARQFPNYSSELNVNALLLGDSALYLCASSYRDRGLEAFFGQGTRLTVV.

CDR3 DNA sequence: TGTGCCAGCAGCTTAGCCCCCCCTAGCGGGGGGGCGAATACGCAGTATTTT. Its translation: CASSLAPPSGGANTQYF. The chain recombines TRBV11-1 with TRBJ2-3, with 12 positions matching TRBD2. Germline V gene data show CDR1 as SGHAT and CDR2 as FQDESV (reference sequence). This CDR3 spans 17 amino acids. V lost 0 bases, J lost 7 bases, and 8 bases stayed unmatched.

This sequence joins TRBV30 and TRBJ2-3; 8 bases fit TRBD2. V shed 0 bases and J 2 bases; nucleotides not matched to a gene: 7. Germline CDR1 and CDR2: GTSNPN and SVGIG (reference sequence). CDR3 length equals 16 residues. This CDR3 is CAWSVGVSGVTDTQYF. Written as DNA, the CDR3 is TGTGCCTGGAGTGTAGGTGTTAGCGGGGTCACAGATACGCAGTATTTT.

The V gene is TRBV5-6, the J gene TRBJ2-5; 11 bases are a match to TRBD2. The V and J ends lost 0 bases and 5 bases, in that order; junction bases with no gene match: 3. This CDR3 region has 15 residues. In germline, CDR1 is SGHDT, CDR2 YYEEEE. The CDR3 is CASSLGLAGSETQYF. The CDR3 nucleotides read TGTGCCAGCAGCTTGGGACTAGCGGGGAGTGAGACCCAGTACTTC.

The chain couples TRBV9 to TRBJ2-5, with 9 bases that match TRBD1. V gave up 7 bases and J gave up 2 bases; unmatched junction bases: 15. Looked up from germline, CDR1 is SGDLS and CDR2 is YYNGEE. The CDR3 runs to 17 residues. CDR3 DNA sequence: TGTGCCAGCTCAAAACGTACAGGGGGCGAGGGTCAAGAGACCCAGTACTTC. Its protein is CASSKRTGGEGQETQYF.

The rearrangement uses TRBV5-3 and TRBJ2-6, with D possibly TRBD2 on 5 matching bases. TRBV5-3 is labeled an ORF, and its function is uncertain. V lost 0 bases to trimming and J lost 0 bases, with 19 bases between them. The CDR3 is 20 amino acids. The DNA for the CDR3 is TGTGCCAGAAGCTTGGTTGACGTGGCGGAGGATTACTCTGGGGCCAACGTCCTGACTTTC. The encoded protein is CARSLVDVAEDYSGANVLTF.

V gene TRBV6-1 combines with J gene TRBJ2-1; 11 nucleotides align to TRBD2. The J segment lost 6 bases and the V segment lost 2 bases, leaving 6 bases of the junction unmatched. This CDR3 has 16 residues. CDR1 and CDR2 (germline): MNHNS, SASEGT. The CDR3 DNA reads as TGTGCCAGCAGTGAACAACTAGCGGGAGCGGGCAATGAGCAGTTCTTC. It translates to CASSEQLAGAGNEQFF.

The rearrangement uses TRBV6-1 and TRBJ1-1; D gene unclear. V dropped 6 bases and J dropped 4 bases, with 15 bases sitting between them. The CDR3 is 14 residues long. Germline V lookup: CDR1 MNHNS, CDR2 SASEGT. DNA for the CDR3: TGTGCCAGCAGAACCGGAGGGCGGTTCACTGAAGCTTTCTTT. It translates to CASRTGGRFTEAFF.

This clone has a single count. V and J are TRBV9 and TRBJ2-7; D unresolved. Trimming cost V 0 bases and J 4 bases, with 5 bases left between them. CDR1 is SGDLS, CDR2 YYNGEE, per germline. The CDR3 is made up of 12 amino acids. The DNA of the CDR3 is TGTGCCAGCAGCGTAGTGAGTTACGAGCAGTACTTC. Its translation is CASSVVSYEQYF. Full variable domain (remainder filled in from reference TRBV9 and TRBJ2-7): DSGVTQTPKHLITATGQRVTLRCSPRSGDLSVYWYQQSLDQGLQFLIQYYNGEERAKGNILERFSAQQFPDLHSELNLSSLELGDSALYFCASSVVSYEQYFGPGTRLTVT.

The rearrangement links TRBV25-1 to TRBJ2-3; D may be TRBD1 (5 bases). The germline CDR1 and CDR2 sequences are MGHDK and SYGVNS. Between the trimmed V and J ends, which lost 5 bases and 0 bases, there was a span of 18 bases. The CDR3 has 17 residues. CDR3 nucleotide sequence: TGTGCCAGCAGTAAGGGGTGGGGCCGTACTAGCACAGATACGCAGTATTTT. Translated: CASSKGWGRTSTDTQYF.

The rearrangement joins TRBV2 to TRBJ2-7, with 8 bases matching TRBD1. Germline lookup yields CDR1 SNHLY and CDR2 FYNNEI. The CDR3 is made up of 14 amino acids. Unmatched junction bases numbered 11, after V lost 7 bases and J lost 6 bases. CDR3 nucleotides: TGTGCCAGCATTCATGGACAGGGAAGCGGCGAGCAGTACTTC. It codes for CASIHGQGSGEQYF.

This chain's CDR3 is CASSERQGISPLHF. The CDR3 DNA reads TGTGCCAGTAGCGAACGACAGGGTATCTCACCCCTCCACTTT. The genes are TRBV19 and TRBJ1-6; 7 positions match TRBD1. The CDR3 is made up of 14 amino acids. Germline V CDR1 and CDR2: LNHDA, SQIVND (reference sequence). Trimming removed 6 bases from V and 10 bases from J; junction bases left unmatched: 9. Full variable domain (remainder filled in from reference TRBV19 and TRBJ1-6): DGGITQSPKYLFRKEGQNVTLSCEQNLNHDAMYWYRQDPGQGLRLIYYSQIVNDFQKGDIAEGYSVSREKKESFPLTVTSAQKNPTAFYLCASSERQGISPLHFGNGTRLTVT.